These 25 T cell receptor beta chains originate from one sample sequenced in a study of PD-L1 blockade in urothelial cancer. Clones were read by immunoSEQ multiplex PCR, and TCRdb kept only the in-frame ones, dropping some. The data show around 33,000 clones, roughly nine tenths seen once. The time point: peripheral blood 6 weeks after treatment start. Material: PBMCs, obtained around atezolizumab (anti-PD-L1) treatment. The receptors originated from an elderly man with urothelial cancer.

The CDR3 is CASSFGAGGYNEQFF. The CDR3 region has the DNA TGTGCCAGCAGCTTTGGAGCGGGAGGGTACAATGAGCAGTTCTTC. This sequence joins TRBV7-9 and TRBJ2-1; 10 bases map to TRBD2. Germline CDR1 is SEHNR and CDR2 is FQNEAQ (reference sequence). J gave up 4 bases and V 3 bases, and 3 bases lay outside the gene matches. The CDR3 extends over 15 amino acids. The whole variable domain, filled in from reference TRBV7-9 and TRBJ2-1, reads DTGVSQNPRHKITKRGQNVTFRCDPISEHNRLYWYRQTLGQGPEFLTYFQNEAQLEKSRLLSDRFSAERPKGSFSTLEIQRTEQGDSAMYLCASSFGAGGYNEQFFGPGTRLTVL.

This clone was recorded only once. The chain links TRBV2 to TRBJ2-6; 8 bases fit TRBD1. This CDR3 region has 16 residues. V shed 5 bases, J shed 2 bases, and the junction held 5 bases outside the gene matches. Germline CDR1 and CDR2: SNHLY and FYNNEI. CDR3: CASSNPTGAGANVLTF. The DNA for the CDR3 is TGTGCCAGCAGTAACCCGACAGGGGCTGGGGCCAACGTCCTGACTTTC.

The chain uses TRBV18 and TRBJ2-1; weak D call: TRBD2 (5 bases). The CDR3 has 12 amino acids. The germline V and J ends were trimmed by 1 base and 10 bases, with 8 bases remaining between them. Per germline, CDR1 KGHSH and CDR2 LQKENI. The CDR3: CASSPLREEQFF. CDR3 coding DNA: TGTGCCAGCTCACCACTCCGGGAAGAGCAGTTCTTC.

This rearrangement joins TRBV9 to TRBJ2-3, with D hard to call. Germline lookup yields CDR1 SGDLS and CDR2 YYNGEE. This CDR3 contains 13 residues. The V end was cut by 4 bases, the J end by 2 bases, with 8 bases between. The CDR3 spells CASSPRLTDTQYF. CDR3 in DNA: TGTGCCAGCAGCCCTAGACTCACAGATACGCAGTATTTT.

V gene TRBV19 combines with J gene TRBJ2-5; D is perhaps TRBD2 (6 bases). Between the trimmed V and J ends, which lost 8 bases and 5 bases, there was a span of 15 bases. The CDR3 has 13 amino acids. Germline-derived CDR1 and CDR2 are LNHDA and SQIVND (reference sequence). DNA for the CDR3: TGTGCCAGTCCTGGAGAGGAGGGGGAGACCCAGTACTTC. It is translated as CASPGEEGETQYF.

This sequence joins TRBV5-6 and TRBJ1-2; no clear D. The CDR3 sequence is 14 residues long. In germline, CDR1 is SGHDT, CDR2 YYEEEE. V lost 2 bases, J lost 1 base, and 9 bases lay in between. The CDR3 coding sequence is TGTGCCAGCAGCTTAGTGGAGGGTAACTATGGCTACACCTTC. This gives the protein CASSLVEGNYGYTF. The variable domain in full, completed from reference TRBV5-6 and TRBJ1-2, reads DAGVTQSPTHLIKTRGQQVTLRCSPKSGHDTVSWYQQALGQGPQFIFQYYEEEERQRGNFPDRFSGHQFPNYSSELNVNALLLGDSALYLCASSLVEGNYGYTFGSGTRLTVV.

The chain joins TRBV25-1 to TRBJ2-3, with a tentative D call TRBD1 (5 bases). Between the trimmed V and J ends, which lost 3 bases and 10 bases, there was a span of 14 bases. Germline loops: CDR1 MGHDK, CDR2 SYGVNS. The CDR3 totals 13 residues. CDR3 residues: CASSEAGMVPQYF. The CDR3 DNA reads TGTGCCAGCAGTGAGGCAGGGATGGTACCGCAGTATTTT.

This clone came up once. Other DNA sequences in the same sample also yield this CDR3. CDR3 DNA: TGTGCCAGCAGCTTAGCGGGGACTAGCGGGTCCTACAATGAGCAGTTCTTC. Translating it yields CASSLAGTSGSYNEQFF. The chain uses TRBV7-7 and TRBJ2-1, with TRBD2 identical over 12 bases. Germline V gene lookup returns CDR1 SSHAT and CDR2 FNYEAQ (reference sequence). This CDR3 region has 17 residues. V lost 0 bases, J lost 1 base, and 1 base stayed unmatched.

The chain joins TRBV15 to TRBJ2-3; 7 bases fit TRBD2. Unmatched junction bases numbered 2, after V lost 3 bases and J lost 2 bases. Per germline, CDR1 LNHNV and CDR2 YYDKDF (reference sequence). The CDR3 has 14 amino acids. This CDR3 reads CATSSSGHTDTQYF. The CDR3 nucleotides are TGTGCCACCAGCAGTAGCGGGCACACAGATACGCAGTATTTT.

This clone was seen a few times. The chain has TRBV6-5 and TRBJ2-1; TRBD2 agrees at 7 bases. Trimming at V came to 4 bases and at J to 0 bases, leaving 3 bases not matched to a gene. Per germline, CDR1 MNHEY and CDR2 SVGAGI. The CDR3 length is 15 residues. CDR3 region: CASSFSGFSYNEQFF. DNA for the CDR3: TGTGCCAGCAGTTTTAGCGGGTTCTCCTACAATGAGCAGTTCTTC.

The rearrangement links TRBV4-1 to TRBJ1-3; 7 bases map to TRBD1. The J segment lost 0 bases and the V segment lost 4 bases, leaving 18 bases of the junction unmatched. CDR3 length equals 20 residues. The germline CDR1 and CDR2 sequences are MGHRA and YSYEKL. CDR3 sequence (DNA): TGCGCCAGCAGCCCTGAGGGTTGGGGGACAGATTTTTTCTCTGGAAACACCATATATTTT. This codes for CASSPEGWGTDFFSGNTIYF.

The CDR3 loop reads CASSLGGKNTGELFF. The CDR3 bases are TGTGCCAGCAGCTTGGGGGGCAAGAACACCGGGGAGCTGTTTTTT. J is TRBJ2-2 and V is TRBV5-6; tentative D call: TRBD1 (5 bases). Per germline, CDR1 SGHDT and CDR2 YYEEEE. The CDR3 is 15 residues long. Trimming took 0 bases from V and 1 from J, leaving 7 bases between them.

A single count supports this clone. J is TRBJ2-2 and V is TRBV11-3, with 7 bases matching TRBD1. The CDR3 extends over 16 amino acids. The V and J ends lost 3 bases and 2 bases, in that order; junction bases with no gene match: 6. Germline CDR1 SGHNT, CDR2 YENEEA. Written as DNA, the CDR3 is TGTGCCAGCAGCTTCGCCGGACAGGATAACACCGGGGAGCTGTTTTTT. Translated: CASSFAGQDNTGELFF.

The chain employs TRBV4-2 and TRBJ2-3; 7 nucleotides align to TRBD2. Trimming removed 4 bases from V and 0 bases from J; junction bases left unmatched: 7. The V gene's germline CDR1 is LGHNA and CDR2 YNFKEQ. The CDR3 is 16 amino acids. CDR3 amino acids: CASSPGGGSSTDTQYF. Written as DNA, the CDR3 is TGTGCCAGCAGCCCAGGAGGCGGGAGTAGCACAGATACGCAGTATTTT.

Only one count was recorded for this clone. This chain joins TRBV9 and TRBJ2-1, with D possibly being TRBD1 (5 bases). V dropped 3 bases and J dropped 8 bases, with 21 bases sitting between them. The CDR3 covers 16 residues. Germline V lookup: CDR1 SGDLS, CDR2 YYNGEE. The CDR3 sequence is CASSDKRVLVGDEQFF. DNA of the CDR3: TGTGCCAGCAGCGACAAACGGGTCCTGGTAGGGGATGAGCAGTTCTTC.

The chain recombines TRBV6-5 with TRBJ1-1, with TRBD1 as a possible D gene (5 bases). With 2 bases removed from V and 8 bases from J, the gap between germline ends came to 9 bases. This CDR3 is built from 12 residues. Germline assignment: CDR1 MNHEY and CDR2 SVGAGI. The CDR3 sequence is CASSYNRREAFF. For the CDR3, the DNA is TGTGCCAGCAGTTACAACAGGAGAGAAGCTTTCTTT.

The chain couples TRBV4-2 to TRBJ2-1; 7 nucleotides match TRBD2. After removal of 0 bases from V and 9 bases from J, the junction contained 8 bases not matched to a gene. Germline V lookup: CDR1 LGHNA, CDR2 YNFKEQ. The CDR3 is 15 amino acids. The CDR3 DNA is TGTGCCAGCAGCCAAGATCGGACTAGTCCCCTTGAGCAGTTCTTC. The encoded protein is CASSQDRTSPLEQFF.

The V gene is TRBV30, the J gene TRBJ1-3; D possibly corresponds to TRBD1 (5 bases). V was clipped by 0 bases and J by 3 bases, with 12 bases between them. Germline CDR1 and CDR2: GTSNPN and SVGIG (reference sequence). This CDR3 region has 15 residues. The CDR3: CAWSVYGGGGNTIYF. In DNA form, the CDR3 reads TGTGCCTGGAGTGTATACGGGGGAGGTGGAAACACCATATATTTT.

The gene calls are TRBV29-1 and TRBJ1-5; tentative D call: TRBD1 (6 bases). Trimming took off 1 base at V and 0 bases at J, with 34 bases between the two ends. The germline CDR1 and CDR2 sequences are SQVTM and ANQGSEA. There are 23 residues in the CDR3. In DNA form, the CDR3 reads TGCAGCGTTGAAGTAGACGAGACAGGCCCTAACCCCCCTAGTTCCTATAGCAATCAGCCCCAGCATTTT. The encoded protein is CSVEVDETGPNPPSSYSNQPQHF.

The chain couples TRBV6-1 to TRBJ1-2; tentative D call: TRBD1 (6 bases). The germline CDR1 and CDR2 sequences are MNHNS and SASEGT. The V and J ends lost 1 base and 4 bases respectively, with 16 bases between them. This CDR3 is 16 amino acids long. The CDR3 DNA is TGTGCCAGCAGTGAAGTGGGGGCCGGCAGACTCTATGGCTACACCTTC. This gives the protein CASSEVGAGRLYGYTF.

In its sample, this clone was seen a few times. V usage is TRBV29-1 and J usage is TRBJ2-1; 9 bases are a match to TRBD2. V lost 8 bases, J lost 0 bases, and 5 bases stayed unmatched. The CDR3 is 14 amino acids. Germline lookup yields CDR1 SQVTM and CDR2 ANQGSEA. This CDR3 is CSKTSGNSYNEQFF. CDR3 coding DNA: TGCAGCAAGACTAGCGGCAACTCCTACAATGAGCAGTTCTTC.

J is TRBJ2-2 and V is TRBV11-3; 8 nucleotides match TRBD1. The germline CDR1 and CDR2 sequences are SGHNT and YENEEA. V lost 4 bases and J lost 4; bases outside the gene matches: 5. This CDR3 region has 15 residues. This CDR3 is CASSSGQDITGELFF. Written as DNA, the CDR3 is TGTGCCAGCAGCTCGGGACAGGACATCACCGGGGAGCTGTTTTTT.

Here the CDR3 reads CAWRWREGLFF. CDR3 DNA: TGTGCCTGGAGGTGGAGGGAGGGACTTTTCTTT. V is TRBV30 and J is TRBJ1-1; tentative D call: TRBD1 (5 bases). The V and J ends lost 3 bases and 13 bases respectively, with 15 bases between them. CDR3 size: 11 residues. CDR1 is GTSNPN and CDR2 is SVGIG in the germline V gene (reference sequence). Drawing the rest from reference TRBV30 and TRBJ1-1, the complete variable domain is SQTIHQWPATLVQPVGSPLSLECTVEGTSNPNLYWYRQAAGRGLQLLFYSVGIGQISSEVPQNLSASRPQDRQFILSSKKLLLSDSGFYLCAWRWREGLFFGQGTRLTVV.

The gene calls are TRBV2 and TRBJ2-2, with 7 bases that match TRBD1. The CDR3 is 14 amino acids. The germline CDR1 and CDR2 sequences are SNHLY and FYNNEI. J lost 4 bases, V lost 7 bases, and 6 bases had no gene match. The CDR3 bases are TGTGCCAGCACCAGGGACAGAAGCACCGGGGAGCTGTTTTTT. Translation gives CASTRDRSTGELFF.

The chain recombines TRBV2 with TRBJ2-7; 7 positions agree with TRBD2. CDR3 length: 14 amino acids. CDR1 is SNHLY, CDR2 FYNNEI, per germline. V was pared by 6 bases and J by 2 bases, with 7 bases of the junction left unmatched. The CDR3: CASRLPSGTYEQYF. Written as DNA, the CDR3 is TGTGCCAGCAGATTGCCTAGCGGAACCTACGAGCAGTACTTC.